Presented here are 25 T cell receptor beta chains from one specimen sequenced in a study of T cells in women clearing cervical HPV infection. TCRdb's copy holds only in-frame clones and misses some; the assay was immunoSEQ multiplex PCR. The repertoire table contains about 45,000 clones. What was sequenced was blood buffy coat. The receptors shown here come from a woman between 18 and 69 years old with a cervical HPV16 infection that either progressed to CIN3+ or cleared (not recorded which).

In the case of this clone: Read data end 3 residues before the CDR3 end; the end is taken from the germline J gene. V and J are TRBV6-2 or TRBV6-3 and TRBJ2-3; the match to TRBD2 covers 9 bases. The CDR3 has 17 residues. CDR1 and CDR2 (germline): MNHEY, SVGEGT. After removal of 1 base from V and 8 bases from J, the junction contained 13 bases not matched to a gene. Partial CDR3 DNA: TGTGCCAGCAGTTACTACCGTCCGGGACTAGCTTTGGGTACG. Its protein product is CASSYYRPGLALGT. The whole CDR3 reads CASSYYRPGLALGTQYF.

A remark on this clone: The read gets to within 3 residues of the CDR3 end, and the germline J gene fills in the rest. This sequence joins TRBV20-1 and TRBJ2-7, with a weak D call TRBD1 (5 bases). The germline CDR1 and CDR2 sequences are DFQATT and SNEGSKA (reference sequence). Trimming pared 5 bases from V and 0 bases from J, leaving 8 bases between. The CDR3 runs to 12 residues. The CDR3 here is CSAPGHSYEQYF. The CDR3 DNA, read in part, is TGCAGTGCTCCAGGACACTCCTACGAG.

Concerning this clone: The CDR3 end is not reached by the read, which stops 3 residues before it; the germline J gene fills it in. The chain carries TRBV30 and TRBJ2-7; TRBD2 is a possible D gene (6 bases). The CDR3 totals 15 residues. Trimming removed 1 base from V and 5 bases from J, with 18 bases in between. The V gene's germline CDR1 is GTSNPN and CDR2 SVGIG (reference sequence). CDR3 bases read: TGTGCCTGGAGTGCGCAGAGACTAGTCGCCCACGAG. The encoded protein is CAWSAQRLVAHE. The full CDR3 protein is CAWSAQRLVAHEQYF.

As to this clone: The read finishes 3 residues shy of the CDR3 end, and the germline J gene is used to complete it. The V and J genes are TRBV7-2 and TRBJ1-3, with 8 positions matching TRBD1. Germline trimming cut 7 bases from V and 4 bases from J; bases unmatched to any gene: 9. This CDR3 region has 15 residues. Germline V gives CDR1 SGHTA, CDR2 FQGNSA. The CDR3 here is CASTVSRGQGNTIYF. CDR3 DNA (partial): TGTGCCAGCACCGTTTCCAGGGGGCAGGGAAACACC.

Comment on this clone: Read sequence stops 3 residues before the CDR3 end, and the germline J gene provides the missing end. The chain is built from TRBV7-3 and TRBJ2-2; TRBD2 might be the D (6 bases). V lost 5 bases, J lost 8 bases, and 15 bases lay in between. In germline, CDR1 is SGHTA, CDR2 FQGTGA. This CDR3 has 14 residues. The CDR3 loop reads CASSQSPGRGELFF. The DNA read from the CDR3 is TGTGCCAGCAGCCAAAGCCCAGGGAGGGGGGAG. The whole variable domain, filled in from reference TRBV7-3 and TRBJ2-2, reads GAGVSQTPSNKVTEKGKYVELRCDPISGHTALYWYRQSLGQGPEFLIYFQGTGAADDSGLPNDRFFAVRPEGSVSTLKIQRTERGDSAVYLCASSQSPGRGELFFGEGSRLTVL.

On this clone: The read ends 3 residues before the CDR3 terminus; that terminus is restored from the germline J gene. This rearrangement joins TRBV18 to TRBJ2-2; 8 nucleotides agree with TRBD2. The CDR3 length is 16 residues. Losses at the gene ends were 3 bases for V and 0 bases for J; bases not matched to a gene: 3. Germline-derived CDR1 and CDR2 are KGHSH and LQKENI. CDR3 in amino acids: CASSPSGLANTGELFF. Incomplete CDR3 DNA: TGTGCCAGCTCACCGTCGGGACTAGCGAACACCGGGGAG.

The covered CDR3 bases are TGCAGTGCTAGAGCCAGGGGGCTCAATCAGCCC. It yields the protein CSARARGLNQP. The CDR3 reads in full as CSARARGLNQPQHF. The gene calls are TRBV20-1 and TRBJ1-5, with 8 bases fitting TRBD1. Coverage ceases 3 residues before the CDR3 finishes, and the germline J gene fills in the end. The germline V gene has CDR1 DFQATT and CDR2 SNEGSKA (reference sequence). Trimming removed 1 base from V and 3 bases from J; junction bases left unmatched: 2. The CDR3 is made up of 14 amino acids.

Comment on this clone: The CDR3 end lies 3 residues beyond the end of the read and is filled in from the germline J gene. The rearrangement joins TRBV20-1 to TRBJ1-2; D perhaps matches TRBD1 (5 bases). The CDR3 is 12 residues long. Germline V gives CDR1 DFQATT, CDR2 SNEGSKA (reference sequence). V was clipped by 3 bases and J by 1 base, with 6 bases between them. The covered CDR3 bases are TGCAGTGCTAGGACAGATAACTATGGC. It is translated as CSARTDNYG. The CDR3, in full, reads CSARTDNYGYTF.

The sequenced CDR3 bases are TGCGCCAGCAGTCCAGGGGAGGGCACCGGGGAG. It specifies CASSPGEGTGE. The complete CDR3 sequence is CASSPGEGTGELFF. V gene TRBV5-1 combines with J gene TRBJ2-2, with D perhaps matching TRBD2 (7 bases). The CDR3 is cut off 3 residues early in the read; its end comes from the germline J gene. V was cut by 5 bases and J by 4 bases, with 12 bases left in between. There are 14 residues in the CDR3. The germline CDR1 and CDR2 sequences are SGHRS and YFSETQ.

The part of the CDR3 DNA that was read is TGTGCCAGCAGTTTAAGCCAGGGAGGCGGTCAGCCC. Translation gives CASSLSQGGGQP. The CDR3 reads in full as CASSLSQGGGQPQHF. The V and J genes are TRBV28 and TRBJ1-5; weak D call: TRBD1 (5 bases). The read is 3 residues too short to cover the CDR3 end, so that end is filled in from the germline J gene. V was shortened by 2 bases and J by 6 bases, with 14 bases between the two germline ends. The CDR3 extends over 15 amino acids. Germline CDR1 and CDR2: MDHEN and SYDVKM.

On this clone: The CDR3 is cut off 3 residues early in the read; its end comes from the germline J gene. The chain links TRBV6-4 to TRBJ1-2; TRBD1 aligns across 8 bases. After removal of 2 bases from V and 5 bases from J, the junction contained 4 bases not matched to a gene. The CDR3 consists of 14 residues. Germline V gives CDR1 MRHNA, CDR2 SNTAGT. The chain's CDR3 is CASSDVRQGYGYTF. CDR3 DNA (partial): TGTGCCAGCAGTGACGTGAGACAGGGGTATGGC.

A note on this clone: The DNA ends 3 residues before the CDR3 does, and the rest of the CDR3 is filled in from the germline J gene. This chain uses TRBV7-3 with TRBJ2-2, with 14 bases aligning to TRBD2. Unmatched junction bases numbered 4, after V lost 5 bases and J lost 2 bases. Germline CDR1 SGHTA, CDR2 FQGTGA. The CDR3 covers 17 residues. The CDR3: CASSRTSGRTNTGELFF. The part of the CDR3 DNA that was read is TGTGCCAGCAGCCGGACTAGCGGGAGGACCAACACCGGGGAG.

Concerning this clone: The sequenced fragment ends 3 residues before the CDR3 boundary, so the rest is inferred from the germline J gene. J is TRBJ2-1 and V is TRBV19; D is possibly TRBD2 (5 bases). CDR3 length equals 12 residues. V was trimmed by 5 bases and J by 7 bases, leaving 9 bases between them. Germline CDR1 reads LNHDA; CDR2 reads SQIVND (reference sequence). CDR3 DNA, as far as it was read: TGTGCCAGTAGTCGACTAAAAAATGAG. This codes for CASSRLKNE. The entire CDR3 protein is CASSRLKNEQFF.

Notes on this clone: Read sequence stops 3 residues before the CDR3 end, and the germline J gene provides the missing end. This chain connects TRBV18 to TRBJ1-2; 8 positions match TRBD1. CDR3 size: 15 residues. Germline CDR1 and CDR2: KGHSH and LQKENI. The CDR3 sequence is CASSPLGQVTYDYTF. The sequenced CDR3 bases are TGTGCCAGCTCACCTCTGGGACAGGTAACCTACGAC.

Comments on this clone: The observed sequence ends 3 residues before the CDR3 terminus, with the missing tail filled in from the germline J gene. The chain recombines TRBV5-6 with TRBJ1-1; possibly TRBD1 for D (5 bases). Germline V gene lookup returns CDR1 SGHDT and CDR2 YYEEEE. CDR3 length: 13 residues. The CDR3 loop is CASSVTGTGEAFF. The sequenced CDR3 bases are TGTGCCAGCAGCGTGACCGGGACTGGGGAA.

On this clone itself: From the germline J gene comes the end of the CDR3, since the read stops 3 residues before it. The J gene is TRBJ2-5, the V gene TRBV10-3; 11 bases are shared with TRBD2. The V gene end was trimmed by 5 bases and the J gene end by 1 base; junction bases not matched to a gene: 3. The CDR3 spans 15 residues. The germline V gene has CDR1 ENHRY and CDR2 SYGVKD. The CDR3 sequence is CAISTSGSSQETQYF. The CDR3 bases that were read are TGTGCCATCAGTACTAGCGGGAGCAGCCAAGAGACC.

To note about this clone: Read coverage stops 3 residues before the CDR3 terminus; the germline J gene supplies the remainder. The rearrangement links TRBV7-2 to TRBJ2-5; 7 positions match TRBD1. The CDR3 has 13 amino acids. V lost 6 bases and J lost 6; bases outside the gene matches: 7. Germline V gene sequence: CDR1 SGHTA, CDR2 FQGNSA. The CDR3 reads CASSLQGKQTQYF. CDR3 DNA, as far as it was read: TGTGCCAGCAGTTTACAGGGGAAACAGACC.

The CDR3 loop is CASSLGQGWGAFF. CDR3 bases read: TGCGCCAGCAGCTTGGGCCAGGGGTGGGGA. The rearrangement links TRBV5-1 to TRBJ1-1, with TRBD1 as a possible D gene (6 bases). The read terminates 3 residues before the CDR3 end, so the remaining end is supplied by the germline J gene. The CDR3 has 13 residues. CDR1 is SGHRS and CDR2 is YFSETQ in the germline V gene.

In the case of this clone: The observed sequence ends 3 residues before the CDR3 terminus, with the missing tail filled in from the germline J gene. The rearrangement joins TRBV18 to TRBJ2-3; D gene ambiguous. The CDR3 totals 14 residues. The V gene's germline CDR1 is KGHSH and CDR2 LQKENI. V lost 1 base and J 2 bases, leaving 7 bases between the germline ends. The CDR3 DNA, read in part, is TGTGCCAGCTCACCACTGTCAGACACAGATACG. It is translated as CASSPLSDTDT. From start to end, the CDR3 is CASSPLSDTDTQYF.

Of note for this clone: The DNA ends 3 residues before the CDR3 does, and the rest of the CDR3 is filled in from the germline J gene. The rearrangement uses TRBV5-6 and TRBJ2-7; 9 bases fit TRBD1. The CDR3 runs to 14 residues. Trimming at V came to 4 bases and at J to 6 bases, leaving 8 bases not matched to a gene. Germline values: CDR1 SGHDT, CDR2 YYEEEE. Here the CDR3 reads CASSLGTGLPEQYF. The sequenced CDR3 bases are TGTGCCAGCAGCCTTGGGACAGGGCTTCCCGAG.

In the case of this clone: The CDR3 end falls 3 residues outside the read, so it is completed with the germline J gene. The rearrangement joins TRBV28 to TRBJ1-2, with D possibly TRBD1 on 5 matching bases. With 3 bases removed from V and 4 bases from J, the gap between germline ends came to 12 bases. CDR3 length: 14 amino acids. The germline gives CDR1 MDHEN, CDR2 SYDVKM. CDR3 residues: CASSLRGLGYGYTF. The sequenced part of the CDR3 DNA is TGTGCCAGCAGTTTGAGGGGCCTTGGCTATGGC.

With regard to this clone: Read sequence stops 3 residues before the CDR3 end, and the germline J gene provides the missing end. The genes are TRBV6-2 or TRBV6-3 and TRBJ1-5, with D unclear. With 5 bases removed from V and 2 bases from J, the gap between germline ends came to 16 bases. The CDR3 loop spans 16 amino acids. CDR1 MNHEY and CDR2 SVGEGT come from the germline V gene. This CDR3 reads CASSRTGSFGNQPQHF. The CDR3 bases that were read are TGTGCCAGCAGTCGCACCGGGTCCTTCGGCAATCAGCCC.

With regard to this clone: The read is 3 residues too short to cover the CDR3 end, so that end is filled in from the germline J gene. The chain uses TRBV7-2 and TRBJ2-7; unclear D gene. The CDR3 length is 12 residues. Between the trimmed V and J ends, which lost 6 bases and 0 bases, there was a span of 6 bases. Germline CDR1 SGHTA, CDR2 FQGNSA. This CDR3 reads CASSYSSYEQYF. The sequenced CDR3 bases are TGTGCCAGCAGTTATAGCTCCTACGAG.

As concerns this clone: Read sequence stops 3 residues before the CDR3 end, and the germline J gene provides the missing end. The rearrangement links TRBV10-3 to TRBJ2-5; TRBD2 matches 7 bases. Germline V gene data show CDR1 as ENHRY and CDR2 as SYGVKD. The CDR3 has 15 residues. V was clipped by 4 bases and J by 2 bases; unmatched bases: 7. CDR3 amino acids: CAISGSVGGQETQYF. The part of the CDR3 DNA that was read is TGTGCCATCAGTGGTAGCGTGGGGGGGCAAGAGACC.

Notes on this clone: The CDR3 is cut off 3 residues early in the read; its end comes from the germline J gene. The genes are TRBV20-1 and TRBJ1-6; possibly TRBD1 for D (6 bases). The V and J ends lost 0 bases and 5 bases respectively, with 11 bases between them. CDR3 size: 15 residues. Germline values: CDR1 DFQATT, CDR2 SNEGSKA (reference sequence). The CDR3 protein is CSAREDKGDNSPLHF. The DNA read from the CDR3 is TGCAGTGCTAGAGAGGATAAGGGGGATAATTCACCC.